A single sample is the source of the 9 T cell receptor beta chains below, sequenced in a study of blood T cell repertoires in COVID-19. The repertoire was sequenced with immunoSEQ multiplex PCR; TCRdb's copy has only in-frame clones and lacks some. The table records roughly 240,000 clones, roughly 82% of them present only once. Sequenced material: peripheral blood. These receptors originate from an elderly woman with COVID-19, enrolled during active disease.

This clone was observed a handful of times. The CDR3 sequence is CASSLSGTGSNEAFF. The CDR3 DNA reads as TGTGCCAGCTCGTTATCCGGGACAGGGAGTAATGAAGCTTTCTTT. The rearrangement joins TRBV18 to TRBJ1-1; 9 bases agree with TRBD1. Losses at the gene ends were 6 bases for V and 7 bases for J; bases not matched to a gene: 12. The CDR3 has 15 amino acids. In germline, CDR1 is KGHSH, CDR2 LQKENI.

The V call is TRBV7-9, the J call TRBJ2-3, with TRBD2 matching 11 bases. CDR1 and CDR2 from the germline V gene are SEHNR and FQNEAQ (reference sequence). With V trimmed by 4 bases and J by 4 bases, 13 bases remained unmatched. This CDR3 is 18 amino acids long. CDR3 residues: CASSSDPTSGARADTQYF. CDR3 nucleotide sequence: TGTGCCAGCAGCTCGGACCCGACTAGCGGGGCACGCGCAGATACGCAGTATTTT.

Comment on this clone: A much more abundant neighbour one base away suggests this may be a read error. The chain recombines TRBV7-9 with TRBJ1-1; the D is unclear. Trimming stripped 1 base from V and 10 bases from J, with 10 bases between. CDR3 length: 12 residues. The germline gives CDR1 SEHNR, CDR2 FQNEAQ (reference sequence). The CDR3 DNA reads TGTGCCAGCAGCTTAGGTTTCAAGAGAGCTTTCTTT. It encodes CASSLGFKRAFF.

The chain uses TRBV11-2 and TRBJ1-1, with 7 bases fitting TRBD1. Germline trimming cut 6 bases from V and 7 bases from J; bases unmatched to any gene: 11. The germline V gene has CDR1 SGHAT and CDR2 FQNNGV. The CDR3 runs 14 residues. The CDR3 spells CASRSTGALNEAFF. The CDR3 DNA sequence: TGTGCCAGCAGATCAACAGGGGCGCTAAATGAAGCTTTCTTT.

The chain carries TRBV30 and TRBJ2-4; TRBD1 aligns across 10 bases. Germline CDR1 reads GTSNPN; CDR2 reads SVGIG (reference sequence). This CDR3 contains 18 residues. J was trimmed by 0 bases and V by 2 bases; bases with no gene match: 10. CDR3 in amino acids: CAWSSRDRGVLAKNIQYF. The CDR3 bases are TGTGCCTGGAGTTCCCGGGACAGGGGCGTTCTAGCCAAAAACATTCAGTACTTC.

In its sample, this clone was seen once. J is TRBJ1-1 and V is TRBV28, with D unclear. The CDR3 totals 12 residues. Between the trimmed V and J ends, which lost 2 bases and 4 bases, there was a span of 5 bases. CDR1 and CDR2 (germline): MDHEN, SYDVKM. DNA for the CDR3: TGTGCCAGCAGTTTAATCCGCACTGAAGCTTTCTTT. It is translated as CASSLIRTEAFF.

A note on this clone: A read error may produce the germline difference seen at one junction end. This sequence joins TRBV7-7 and TRBJ2-5, with TRBD2 matching over 13 bases. CDR3 length equals 17 residues. Germline CDR1 SSHAT, CDR2 FNYEAQ (reference sequence). CDR3 protein: CASSLGLAGRGQETQYF. The CDR3 DNA sequence: TGTGCTAGCAGCTTGGGACTAGCGGGGCGGGGGCAAGAGACCCAGTACTTC. The full variable domain, with the rest looked up from reference TRBV7-7 and TRBJ2-5, is GAGVSQSPRYKVTKRGQDVTLRCDPISSHATLYWYQQALGQGPEFLTYFNYEAQPDKSGLPSDRFSAERPEGSISTLTIQRTEQRDSAMYRCASSLGLAGRGQETQYFGPGTRLLVL.

This chain uses TRBV5-4 with TRBJ2-7, with a weak D call TRBD2 (5 bases). The V end was cut by 0 bases, the J end by 1 base, with 14 bases between. Germline V gene data show CDR1 as SGHNT and CDR2 as YYREEE (reference sequence). There are 16 residues in the CDR3. Here the CDR3 reads CASSLGAAGVSYEQYF. The DNA of the CDR3 is TGTGCCAGCAGCTTGGGAGCGGCAGGAGTATCCTACGAGCAGTACTTC.

The rearrangement links TRBV13 to TRBJ1-2; weak D call: TRBD1 (6 bases). V was clipped by 1 base and J by 2 bases, with 11 bases between them. CDR1 is PRHDT and CDR2 is FYEKMQ in the germline V gene (reference sequence). This CDR3 has 15 amino acids. CDR3 bases: TGTGCCAGCAGCTTAGAGTTGGGGGCGAACTATGGCTACACCTTC. Protein sequence: CASSLELGANYGYTF. Full variable domain (remainder filled in from reference TRBV13 and TRBJ1-2): AAGVIQSPRHLIKEKRETATLKCYPIPRHDTVYWYQQGPGQDPQFLISFYEKMQSDKGSIPDRFSAQQFSDYHSELNMSSLELGDSALYFCASSLELGANYGYTFGSGTRLTVV.